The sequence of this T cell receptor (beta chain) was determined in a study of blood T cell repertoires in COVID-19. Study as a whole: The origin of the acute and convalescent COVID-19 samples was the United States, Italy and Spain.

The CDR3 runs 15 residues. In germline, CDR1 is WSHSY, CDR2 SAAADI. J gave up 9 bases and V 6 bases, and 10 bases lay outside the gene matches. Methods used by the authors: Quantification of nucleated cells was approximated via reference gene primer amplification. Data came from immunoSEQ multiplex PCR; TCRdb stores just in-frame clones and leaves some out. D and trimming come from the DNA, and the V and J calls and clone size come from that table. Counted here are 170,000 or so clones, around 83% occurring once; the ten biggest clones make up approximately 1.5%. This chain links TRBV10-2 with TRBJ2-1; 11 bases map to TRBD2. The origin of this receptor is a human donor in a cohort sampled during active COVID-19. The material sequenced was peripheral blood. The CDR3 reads CASSQLAGVRVEQFF. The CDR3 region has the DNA TGCGCCAGCAGCCAACTAGCGGGAGTACGAGTTGAGCAGTTCTTC.